This is a list of T cell receptor beta chains from one sample in a study of technical replicates of blood from a handful of donors. Libraries were prepared by immunoSEQ multiplex PCR; TCRdb keeps only in-frame clonotypes and omits some of them. There are 75,000 to 95,000 clones in the sample; under 95% occur only once, and 0.27% lies in the top ten. The sequencing input was T cells isolated from PBMCs. These receptors came from a human donor in good health. CDR3s include the opening cysteine and the closing phenylalanine or tryptophan. D genes are given only for firm matches.

TRBJ2-3 | TRBV11-1 | TRBD2 | CASSLERGSTDTQYF | TGTGCCAGCAGCTTAGAGCGGGGCAGCACAGATACGCAGTATTTT
TRBJ1-1 | TRBV28 | . | CASSLYNLFERTEAFF | TGTGCCAGCAGTTTATATAACCTGTTCGAACGGACTGAAGCTTTCTTT
TRBJ2-1 | TRBV28 | . | CASSFPLTLGHSVHEQFF | TGTGCCAGCAGTTTTCCCCTCACTTTGGGCCATAGCGTCCATGAGCAGTTCTTC
TRBJ2-2 | TRBV4-2 | . | CASSQATVGGTGELFF | TGTGCCAGCAGCCAAGCTACCGTCGGCGGAACCGGGGAGCTGTTTTTT
TRBJ2-4 | TRBV7-6 | . | CASSPRLSLAKNIQYF | TGTGCCAGCAGCCCCCGCTTGAGTCTAGCCAAAAACATTCAGTACTTC
TRBJ2-7 | TRBV6-5 | TRBD1 | CASTATGGEQYF | TGTGCCAGCACTGCTACAGGGGGCGAGCAGTACTTC
TRBJ2-1 | TRBV10-2 | TRBD2 | CASSFPGLAGSNEQFF | TGCGCCAGCAGTTTTCCGGGACTAGCGGGATCCAATGAGCAGTTCTTC
TRBJ2-3 | TRBV7-2 | . | CASSPPTDTQYF | TGTGCCAGCAGCCCTCCCACAGATACGCAGTATTTT
TRBJ2-5 | TRBV4-1 | TRBD2 | CASSLTVTSGQETQYF | TGCGCCAGCAGCCTCACGGTCACTAGCGGCCAAGAGACCCAGTACTTC
TRBJ1-1 | TRBV9 | . | CASNLQGANTEAFF | TGTGCCAGCAATTTACAGGGAGCGAACACTGAAGCTTTCTTT
TRBJ2-7 | TRBV5-1 | . | CASSPELAGGFLEQYF | TGCGCCAGCAGCCCGGAGTTGGCAGGGGGGTTCCTCGAGCAGTACTTC
TRBJ1-1 | TRBV7-9 | TRBD1 | CASSLNRGTEAFF | TGTGCCAGCAGCTTAAACAGGGGCACTGAAGCTTTCTTT
TRBJ1-2 | TRBV10-2 | . | CASSESRTGNYGYTF | TGCGCCAGCAGTGAGTCGAGGACGGGAAACTATGGCTACACCTTC
TRBJ1-5 | TRBV10-2 | . | CASSDVGWASAGQPQHF | TGCGCCAGCAGTGATGTCGGTTGGGCATCGGCAGGCCAGCCCCAGCATTTT
TRBJ2-1 | TRBV27 | TRBD2 | CASSLGLAGDILGVGNEQFF | TGTGCCAGCAGCTTGGGACTAGCGGGTGATATCCTAGGGGTCGGCAATGAGCAGTTCTTC
TRBJ2-7 | TRBV12-5 | TRBD1 | CASGLVGSGQDFTEQYF | TGTGCTAGTGGTTTGGTAGGTTCGGGACAGGACTTTACGGAGCAGTACTTC
TRBJ2-7 | TRBV7-8 | TRBD2 | CASSLDSGRAGEQYF | TGTGCCAGCAGCTTAGACAGCGGGAGGGCCGGCGAGCAGTACTTC